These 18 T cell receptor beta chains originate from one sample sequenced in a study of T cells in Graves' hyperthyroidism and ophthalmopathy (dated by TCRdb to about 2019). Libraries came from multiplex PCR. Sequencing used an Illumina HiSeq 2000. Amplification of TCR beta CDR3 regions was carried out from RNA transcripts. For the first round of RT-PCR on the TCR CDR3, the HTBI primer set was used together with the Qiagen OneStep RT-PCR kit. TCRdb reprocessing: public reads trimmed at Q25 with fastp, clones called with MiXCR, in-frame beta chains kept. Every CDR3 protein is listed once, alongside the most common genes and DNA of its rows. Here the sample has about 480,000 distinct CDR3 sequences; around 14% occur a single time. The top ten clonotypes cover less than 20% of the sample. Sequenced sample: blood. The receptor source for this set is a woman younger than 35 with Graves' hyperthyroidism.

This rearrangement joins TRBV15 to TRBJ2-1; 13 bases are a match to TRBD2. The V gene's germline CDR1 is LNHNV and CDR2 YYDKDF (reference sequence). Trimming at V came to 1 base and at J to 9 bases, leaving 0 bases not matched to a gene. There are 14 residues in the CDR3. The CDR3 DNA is TGTGCCACCAGCAGAGGGACTAGCGGGGGTGAGCAGTTCTTC. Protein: CATSRGTSGGEQFF.

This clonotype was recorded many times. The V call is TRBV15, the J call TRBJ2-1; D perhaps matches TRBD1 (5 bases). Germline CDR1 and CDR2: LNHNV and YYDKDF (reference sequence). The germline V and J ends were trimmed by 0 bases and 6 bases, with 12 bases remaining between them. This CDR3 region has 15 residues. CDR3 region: CATSRDSRDTNEQFF. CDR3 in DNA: TGTGCCACCAGCAGAGATAGCAGGGATACCAATGAGCAGTTCTTC.

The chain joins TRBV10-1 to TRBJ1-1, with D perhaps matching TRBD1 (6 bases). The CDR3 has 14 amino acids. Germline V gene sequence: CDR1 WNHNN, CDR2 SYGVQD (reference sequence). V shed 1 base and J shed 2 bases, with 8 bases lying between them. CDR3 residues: CASSEYRANTEAFF. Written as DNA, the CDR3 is TGCGCCAGCAGTGAGTACAGGGCTAACACTGAAGCTTTCTTT.

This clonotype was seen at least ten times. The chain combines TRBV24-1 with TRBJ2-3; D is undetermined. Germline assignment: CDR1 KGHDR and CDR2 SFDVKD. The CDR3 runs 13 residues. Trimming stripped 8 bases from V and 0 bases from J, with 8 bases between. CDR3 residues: CATTEPSTDTQYF. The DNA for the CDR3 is TGTGCCACCACGGAGCCGAGCACAGATACGCAGTATTTT.

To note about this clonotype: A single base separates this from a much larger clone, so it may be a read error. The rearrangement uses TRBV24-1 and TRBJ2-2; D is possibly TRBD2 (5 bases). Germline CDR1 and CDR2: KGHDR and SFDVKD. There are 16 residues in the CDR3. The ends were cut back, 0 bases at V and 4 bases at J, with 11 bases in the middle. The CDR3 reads CATSDLGLLGTGELFF. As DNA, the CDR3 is TGTGCCACCAGTGATTTGGGACTGCTGGGCACCGGGGAGCTGTTTTTT.

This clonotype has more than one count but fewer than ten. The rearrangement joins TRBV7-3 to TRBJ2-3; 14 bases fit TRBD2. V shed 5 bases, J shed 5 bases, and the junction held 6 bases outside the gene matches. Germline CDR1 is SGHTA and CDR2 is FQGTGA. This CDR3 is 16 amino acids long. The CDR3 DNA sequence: TGTGCCAGCAGCCCCCAGGGACTAGCGGGAGTAGATACGCAGTATTTT. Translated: CASSPQGLAGVDTQYF.

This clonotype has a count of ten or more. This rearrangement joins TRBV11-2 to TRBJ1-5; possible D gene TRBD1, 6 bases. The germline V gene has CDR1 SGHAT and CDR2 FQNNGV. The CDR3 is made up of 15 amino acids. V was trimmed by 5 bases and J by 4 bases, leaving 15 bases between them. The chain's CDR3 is CASSAQTGGNQPQHF. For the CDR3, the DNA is TGTGCCAGCAGCGCCCAGACAGGTGGAAATCAGCCCCAGCATTTT. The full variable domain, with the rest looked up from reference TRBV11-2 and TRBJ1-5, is EAGVAQSPRYKIIEKRQSVAFWCNPISGHATLYWYQQILGQGPKLLIQFQNNGVVDDSQLPKDRFSAERLKGVDSTLKIQPAKLEDSAVYLCASSAQTGGNQPQHFGDGTRLSIL.

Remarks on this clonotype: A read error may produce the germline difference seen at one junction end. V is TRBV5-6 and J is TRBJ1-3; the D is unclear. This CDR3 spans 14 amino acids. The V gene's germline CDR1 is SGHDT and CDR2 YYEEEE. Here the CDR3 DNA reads TGTGCCTGCAGCTTAGACCGCTCTGGAAACACCATATATTTT. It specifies CACSLDRSGNTIYF. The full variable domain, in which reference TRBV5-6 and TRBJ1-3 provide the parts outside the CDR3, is DAGVTQSPTHLIKTRGQQVTLRCSPKSGHDTVSWYQQALGQGPQFIFQYYEEEERQRGNFPDRFSGHQFPNYSSELNVNALLLGDSALYLCACSLDRSGNTIYFGEGSWLTVV.

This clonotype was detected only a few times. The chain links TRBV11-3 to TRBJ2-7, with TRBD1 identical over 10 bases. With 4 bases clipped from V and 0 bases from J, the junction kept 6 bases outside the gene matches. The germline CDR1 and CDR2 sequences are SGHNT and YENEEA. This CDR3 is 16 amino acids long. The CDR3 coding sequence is TGTGCCAGCAGCTCCGACAGGGGGCCTATCTCCTACGAGCAGTACTTC. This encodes CASSSDRGPISYEQYF.

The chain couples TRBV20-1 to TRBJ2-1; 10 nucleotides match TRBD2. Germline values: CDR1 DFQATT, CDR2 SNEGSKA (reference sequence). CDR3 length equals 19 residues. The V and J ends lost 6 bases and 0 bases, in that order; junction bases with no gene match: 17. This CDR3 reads CSAPTAWTSGRSSYNEQFF. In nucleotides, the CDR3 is TGCAGTGCCCCCACGGCGTGGACTAGCGGTCGGAGCTCCTACAATGAGCAGTTCTTC.

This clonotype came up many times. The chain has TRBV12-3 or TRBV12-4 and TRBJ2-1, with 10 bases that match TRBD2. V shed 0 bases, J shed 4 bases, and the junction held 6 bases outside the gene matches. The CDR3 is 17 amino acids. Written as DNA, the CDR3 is TGTGCCAGCAGTTTAGCCTTAAGACTAGCGGGTTACAATGAGCAGTTCTTC. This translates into CASSLALRLAGYNEQFF.

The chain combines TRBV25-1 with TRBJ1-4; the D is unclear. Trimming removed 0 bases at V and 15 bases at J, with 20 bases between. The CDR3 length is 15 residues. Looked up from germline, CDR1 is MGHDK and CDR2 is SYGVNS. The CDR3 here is CASSEYVGSEWLVFF. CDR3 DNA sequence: TGTGCCAGCAGTGAATATGTGGGGTCCGAATGGTTGGTGTTTTTT.

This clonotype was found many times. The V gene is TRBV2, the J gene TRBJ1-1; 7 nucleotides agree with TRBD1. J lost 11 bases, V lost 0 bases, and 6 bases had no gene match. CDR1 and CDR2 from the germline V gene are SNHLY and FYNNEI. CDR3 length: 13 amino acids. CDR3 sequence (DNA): TGTGCCAGCAGTGAAGCGCGGACAGGCTTCGCTTTCTTT. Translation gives CASSEARTGFAFF.

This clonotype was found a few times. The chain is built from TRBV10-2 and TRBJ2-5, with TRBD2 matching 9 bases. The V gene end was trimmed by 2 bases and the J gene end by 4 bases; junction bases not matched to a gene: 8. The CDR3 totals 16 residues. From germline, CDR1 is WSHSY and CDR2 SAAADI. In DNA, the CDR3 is TGCGCCAGCAGTGAGATTGTAGCGGGAGAGGGAGAGACCCAGTACTTC. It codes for CASSEIVAGEGETQYF.

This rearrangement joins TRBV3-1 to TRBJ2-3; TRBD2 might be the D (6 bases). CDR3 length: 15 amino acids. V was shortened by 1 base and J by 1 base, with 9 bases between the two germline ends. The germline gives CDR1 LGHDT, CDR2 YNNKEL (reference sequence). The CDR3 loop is CASSQAGDGTDTQYF. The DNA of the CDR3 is TGTGCCAGCAGCCAAGCGGGAGACGGCACAGATACGCAGTATTTT.

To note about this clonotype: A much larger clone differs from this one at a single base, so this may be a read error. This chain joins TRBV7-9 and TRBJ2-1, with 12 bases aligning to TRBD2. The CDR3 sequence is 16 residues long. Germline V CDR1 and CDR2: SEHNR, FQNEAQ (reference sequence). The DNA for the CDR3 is TGTGCCAGCAGCCCCACTAGCGGGAGGACCTACAATGAGCAGTGCTTC. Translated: CASSPTSGRTYNEQCF.

CDR3 in DNA: TGCAGTGCTAGAGGGGAGTCTAGCGGGAGGGGCAATGAGCAGTTCTTC. This gives the protein CSARGESSGRGNEQFF. The chain joins TRBV20-1 to TRBJ2-1; TRBD2 aligns across 12 bases. CDR3 length: 16 amino acids. The germline CDR1 and CDR2 sequences are DFQATT and SNEGSKA (reference sequence). The junction had 7 bases not matched to a gene; V was cut back by 1 base and J by 6 bases.

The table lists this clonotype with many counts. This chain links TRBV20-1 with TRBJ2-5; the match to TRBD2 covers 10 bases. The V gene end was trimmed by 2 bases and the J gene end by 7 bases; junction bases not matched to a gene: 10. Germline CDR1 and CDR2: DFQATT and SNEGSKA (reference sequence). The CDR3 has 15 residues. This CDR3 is CSARIPSGSEGTQYF. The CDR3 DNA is TGCAGTGCTAGAATCCCTAGCGGGAGTGAGGGGACCCAGTACTTC.